The 31 T cell receptor beta chains below all came from one sample that was sequenced in a study of shared clonotypes between healthy human individuals. Sequencing was performed with immunoSEQ multiplex PCR; in TCRdb, only in-frame clones are kept and a portion is missing. The table shows 850,000 to 1,200,000 clones, with approximately 70% occurring only once. Sequenced: memory CD4+ T cells sorted from blood. Subset here: CD45RA-negative fraction. The receptors were gathered from a man between 18 and 29 years old in good health.

The rearrangement uses TRBV4-1 and TRBJ2-3, with 9 nucleotides matching TRBD1. The germline V gene has CDR1 MGHRA and CDR2 YSYEKL. This CDR3 region has 14 residues. The V and J ends lost 2 bases and 14 bases, in that order; junction bases with no gene match: 11. This CDR3 is CASSQTQPGQGLYF. The CDR3 coding sequence is TGCGCCAGCAGCCAAACGCAGCCGGGACAGGGTCTGTATTTT.

The chain employs TRBV19 and TRBJ2-3, with D possibly matching TRBD1 (6 bases). Germline CDR1 is LNHDA and CDR2 is SQIVND (reference sequence). This CDR3 spans 14 amino acids. Trimming shortened V by 7 bases and J by 4 bases, and 15 bases separated the two germline ends. The CDR3 loop is CASTLTGRPDTQYF. CDR3 DNA: TGTGCCAGTACCTTGACAGGACGGCCAGATACGCAGTATTTT.

This clone was observed a handful of times. The chain links TRBV9 to TRBJ1-6, with D uncertain. This CDR3 region has 16 residues. In germline, CDR1 is SGDLS, CDR2 YYNGEE. The ends were cut back, 2 bases at V and 9 bases at J, with 18 bases in the middle. In DNA, the CDR3 is TGTGCCAGCAGCGTTGATCCCACCGTCCGCTTTTCACCCCTCCACTTT. It is translated as CASSVDPTVRFSPLHF.

The rearrangement joins TRBV29-1 to TRBJ2-1; 7 bases match TRBD2. Per germline, CDR1 SQVTM and CDR2 ANQGSEA. V shed 7 bases and J 9 bases; nucleotides not matched to a gene: 18. CDR3 size: 15 residues. This chain's CDR3 is CSGREAGFRRGEQFF. DNA for the CDR3: TGCAGCGGCCGCGAAGCGGGATTCAGGAGAGGTGAGCAGTTCTTC.

The chain employs TRBV15 and TRBJ1-2, with a tentative D call TRBD1 (6 bases). Germline V gene data show CDR1 as LNHNV and CDR2 as YYDKDF (reference sequence). V lost 0 bases and J lost 7, with 12 bases in between. The CDR3 is made up of 14 amino acids. The chain's CDR3 is CATSRDLEGGGYTF. In nucleotides, the CDR3 is TGTGCCACCAGCAGAGATCTAGAAGGGGGTGGCTACACCTTC.

This chain joins TRBV6-1 and TRBJ2-7; tentatively, D is TRBD1 (6 bases). Germline CDR1 is MNHNS and CDR2 is SASEGT. Trimming took 2 bases from V and 6 from J, leaving 8 bases between them. The CDR3 has 12 residues. The CDR3 DNA reads TGTGCCAGCAGTGAATCAGGGGTCGAGCAGTACTTC. It encodes CASSESGVEQYF.

V is TRBV13 and J is TRBJ2-2; perhaps TRBD1 as D (6 bases). Trimming removed 2 bases from V and 5 bases from J, with 18 bases in between. The CDR3 runs to 17 residues. Per germline, CDR1 PRHDT and CDR2 FYEKMQ (reference sequence). CDR3 sequence: CASSLRPTGMGTGELFF. DNA for the CDR3: TGTGCCAGCAGCTTAAGGCCAACAGGGATGGGGACCGGGGAGCTGTTTTTT. Full variable domain (rest looked up from reference TRBV13 and TRBJ2-2): AAGVIQSPRHLIKEKRETATLKCYPIPRHDTVYWYQQGPGQDPQFLISFYEKMQSDKGSIPDRFSAQQFSDYHSELNMSSLELGDSALYFCASSLRPTGMGTGELFFGEGSRLTVL.

The chain employs TRBV30 and TRBJ2-6; TRBD1 is a possible D gene (7 bases). With 0 bases removed from V and 4 bases from J, the gap between germline ends came to 22 bases. CDR1 is GTSNPN and CDR2 is SVGIG in the germline V gene (reference sequence). This CDR3 region has 19 residues. The CDR3 is CAWSVQGRLLRLGANVLTF. The CDR3 DNA sequence: TGTGCCTGGAGTGTACAGGGGAGGCTCCTGCGTCTCGGGGCCAACGTCCTGACTTTC.

The chain employs TRBV18 and TRBJ2-7; TRBD2 agrees at 9 bases. J was trimmed by 3 bases and V by 6 bases; bases with no gene match: 12. Germline CDR1 is KGHSH and CDR2 is LQKENI. The CDR3 sequence is 16 residues long. The CDR3 spells CASSPTAAGGFYEQYF. The CDR3 nucleotides are TGTGCCAGCTCCCCCACCGCGGCGGGGGGGTTCTACGAGCAGTACTTC.

This rearrangement joins TRBV5-1 to TRBJ2-3; 8 nucleotides align to TRBD1. Germline CDR1 reads SGHRS; CDR2 reads YFSETQ. CDR3 size: 17 residues. V trimming: 4 bases; J trimming: 6 bases; junction bases outside the gene matches: 16. CDR3 DNA sequence: TGCGCCAGCAGCGCCGGGCCAGGGGGCGCGGGTATGGATACGCAGTATTTT. This sequence encodes CASSAGPGGAGMDTQYF.

This chain uses TRBV2 with TRBJ1-5; 9 positions agree with TRBD1. V gave up 9 bases and J gave up 3 bases; unmatched junction bases: 6. Germline V CDR1 and CDR2: SNHLY, FYNNEI. The CDR3 contains 14 residues. The CDR3 DNA sequence: TGTGCCAGTGGGGGACAGGGCACCAATCAGCCCCAGCATTTT. Amino acid sequence: CASGGQGTNQPQHF. Full variable domain (missing parts from reference TRBV2 and TRBJ1-5): EPEVTQTPSHQVTQMGQEVILRCVPISNHLYFYWYRQILGQKVEFLVSFYNNEISEKSEIFDDQFSVERPDGSNFTLKIRSTKLEDSAMYFCASGGQGTNQPQHFGDGTRLSIL.

The rearrangement links TRBV6-1 to TRBJ1-5, with a tentative D call TRBD1 (5 bases). V lost 6 bases to trimming and J lost 0 bases, with 12 bases between them. This CDR3 has 15 residues. Per germline, CDR1 MNHNS and CDR2 SASEGT. The CDR3 DNA reads TGTGCCAGCAGAACATTCAGGGTTAGCAATCAGCCCCAGCATTTT. Protein product: CASRTFRVSNQPQHF.

The rearrangement links TRBV9 to TRBJ2-3, with a weak D call TRBD2 (6 bases). CDR1 and CDR2 from the germline V gene are SGDLS and YYNGEE. CDR3 length: 15 residues. With 0 bases removed from V and 5 bases from J, the gap between germline ends came to 13 bases. CDR3 bases: TGTGCCAGCAGCGTAGTGGGAGGAGTTAAAGATACGCAGTATTTT. Its translation: CASSVVGGVKDTQYF.

This chain links TRBV20-1 with TRBJ2-7; unclear D gene. Germline V CDR1 and CDR2: DFQATT, SNEGSKA (reference sequence). The CDR3 extends over 9 amino acids. CDR3 in DNA: TGCAGCTGGGGCTACGAGCAGTACTTC. Encoded protein: CSWGYEQYF.

The genes are TRBV6-1 and TRBJ1-2; 8 nucleotides agree with TRBD1. The J segment lost 4 bases and the V segment lost 2 bases, leaving 12 bases of the junction unmatched. The CDR3 runs to 17 residues. Germline V gene lookup returns CDR1 MNHNS and CDR2 SASEGT. The CDR3 bases are TGTGCCAGCAGTGAATTTGAGGTGGCAGGGGGCTCCTATGGCTACACCTTC. It translates to CASSEFEVAGGSYGYTF.

The chain has TRBV5-1 and TRBJ1-1, with 11 bases matching TRBD1. The trim removed 2 bases at V and 0 bases at J, leaving 6 bases unmatched. CDR1 is SGHRS, CDR2 YFSETQ, per germline. The CDR3 length is 17 residues. CDR3 nucleotides: TGCGCCAGCAGCTTATGGACAGGGGGCAGGATGAACACTGAAGCTTTCTTT. This sequence encodes CASSLWTGGRMNTEAFF.

This rearrangement joins TRBV6-5 to TRBJ2-1; a weak D match, TRBD1 (6 bases). Germline V gene data show CDR1 as MNHEY and CDR2 as SVGAGI. The CDR3 length is 15 residues. Trimming cost V 5 bases and J 7 bases, with 18 bases left between them. The DNA for the CDR3 is TGTGCCAGCAGTAATTTCCGGGACATCGGGAATGAGCAGTTCTTC. Its protein product is CASSNFRDIGNEQFF.

This chain connects TRBV4-1 to TRBJ2-3, with TRBD2 matching 8 bases. Germline trimming cut 4 bases from V and 2 bases from J; bases unmatched to any gene: 17. Germline V lookup: CDR1 MGHRA, CDR2 YSYEKL. The CDR3 totals 19 residues. CDR3 protein: CASSRSGSGGGSITDTQYF. The CDR3 nucleotides read TGCGCCAGCAGCCGAAGCGGGAGTGGCGGGGGTTCGATCACAGATACGCAGTATTTT.

This rearrangement joins TRBV5-1 to TRBJ2-7; D is unclear. In germline, CDR1 is SGHRS, CDR2 YFSETQ. Trimming took off 2 bases at V and 0 bases at J, with 15 bases between the two ends. This CDR3 contains 16 residues. The CDR3 DNA follows: TGCGCCAGCAGCTTCCCCATGAGGTGGAGCTCCTACGAGCAGTACTTC. Its protein is CASSFPMRWSSYEQYF.

The rearrangement joins TRBV14 to TRBJ2-2, with a weak D call TRBD2 (5 bases). Trimming removed 0 bases from V and 6 bases from J, with 5 bases in between. Germline V gene data show CDR1 as SGHDN and CDR2 as FVKESK. The CDR3 is made up of 13 amino acids. The CDR3 spells CASSQEAAGELFF. CDR3 nucleotides: TGTGCCAGCAGCCAAGAAGCGGCCGGGGAGCTGTTTTTT.

This clone has more than one count but fewer than ten. The chain uses TRBV4-2 and TRBJ2-1, with 10 bases lining up with TRBD1. The V gene's germline CDR1 is LGHNA and CDR2 YNFKEQ. This CDR3 is 15 amino acids long. Trimming took 4 bases from V and 8 from J; bases not matched to a gene: 8. For the CDR3, the DNA is TGTGCCAGCAGCCGCGCCGGGACAGGGGACGATGAGCAGTTCTTC. It codes for CASSRAGTGDDEQFF.

V and J are TRBV18 and TRBJ2-3; 7 bases map to TRBD2. Germline loops: CDR1 KGHSH, CDR2 LQKENI. Trimming cost V 3 bases and J 6 bases; bases outside gene matches: 9. This CDR3 spans 15 amino acids. CDR3 protein: CASSPRESGMDTQYF. The CDR3 region has the DNA TGTGCCAGCTCACCCCGCGAAAGCGGGATGGATACGCAGTATTTT. The whole variable domain, filled in from reference TRBV18 and TRBJ2-3, reads NAGVMQNPRHLVRRRGQEARLRCSPMKGHSHVYWYRQLPEEGLKFMVYLQKENIIDESGMPKERFSAEFPKEGPSILRIQQVVRGDSAAYFCASSPRESGMDTQYFGPGTRLTVL.

The rearrangement joins TRBV30 to TRBJ2-7; TRBD2 matches 7 bases. This CDR3 is built from 12 residues. Germline CDR1 reads GTSNPN; CDR2 reads SVGIG (reference sequence). V was clipped by 6 bases and J by 2 bases; unmatched bases: 4. CDR3 coding DNA: TGTGCCTGTCAGCGGGAACCCTACGAGCAGTACTTC. Protein sequence: CACQREPYEQYF.

The chain uses TRBV29-1 and TRBJ2-7; possibly TRBD1 for D (6 bases). Germline values: CDR1 SQVTM, CDR2 ANQGSEA. Trimming pared 5 bases from V and 5 bases from J, leaving 13 bases between. This CDR3 contains 12 residues. In nucleotides, the CDR3 is TGCAGCGTTCTCCGGGACACAAACGAGCAGTACTTC. Protein: CSVLRDTNEQYF.

The chain combines TRBV10-3 with TRBJ2-7; 10 nucleotides match TRBD1. V lost 10 bases to trimming and J lost 3 bases; unmatched junction nucleotides: 9. The CDR3 covers 14 residues. Per the germline V gene, CDR1 is ENHRY and CDR2 is SYGVKD. The CDR3 loop reads CATYSGTGVYEQYF. The CDR3 nucleotides are TGTGCCACCTATTCCGGGACAGGGGTCTACGAGCAGTACTTC.

The CDR3 spells CASSGRVRDTWANVLTF. CDR3 DNA sequence: TGCGCCAGCAGCGGACGGGTCCGGGACACCTGGGCCAACGTCCTGACTTTC. The gene calls are TRBV10-2 and TRBJ2-6; the D gene is possibly TRBD1 (6 bases). This CDR3 is built from 17 residues. V was clipped by 6 bases and J by 5 bases, with 20 bases between them. Per germline, CDR1 WSHSY and CDR2 SAAADI.

V is TRBV7-9 and J is TRBJ2-1, with D uncertain. This CDR3 region has 13 residues. V lost 1 base and J 11 bases, leaving 12 bases between the germline ends. Germline lookup yields CDR1 SEHNR and CDR2 FQNEAQ (reference sequence). The CDR3 loop is CASSLGGVVKQFF. The CDR3 DNA reads as TGTGCCAGCAGCTTAGGTGGGGTGGTGAAGCAGTTCTTC.

This clone was seen just once. The V and J genes are TRBV7-2 and TRBJ2-1, with TRBD2 identical over 7 bases. Per germline, CDR1 SGHTA and CDR2 FQGNSA. Unmatched junction bases numbered 3, after V lost 0 bases and J lost 4 bases. The CDR3 is 15 amino acids. CDR3 in DNA: TGTGCCAGCAGCTTAGCCCTTAGCGGGTACAATGAGCAGTTCTTC. As protein: CASSLALSGYNEQFF.

The rearrangement joins TRBV5-4 to TRBJ2-1, with no clear D. Germline V gene data show CDR1 as SGHNT and CDR2 as YYREEE (reference sequence). The CDR3 has 15 amino acids. V was clipped by 9 bases and J by 0 bases, with 16 bases between them. CDR3 DNA: TGTGCCACCTCAAATCCCCCCAGCTCCTACAATGAGCAGTTCTTC. This translates into CATSNPPSSYNEQFF.

This rearrangement joins TRBV6-5 to TRBJ1-2, with D perhaps matching TRBD1 (5 bases). Germline-derived CDR1 and CDR2 are MNHEY and SVGAGI. CDR3 length: 13 amino acids. Trimming pared 10 bases from V and 6 bases from J, leaving 18 bases between. The CDR3 DNA follows: TGTGCCACCCGTCGACAGCTCAAGGATGGCTACACCTTC. This codes for CATRRQLKDGYTF.

The chain has TRBV30 and TRBJ2-7; D gene ambiguous. Trimming pared 1 base from V and 7 bases from J, leaving 14 bases between. This CDR3 comprises 13 residues. Germline-derived CDR1 and CDR2 are GTSNPN and SVGIG (reference sequence). The CDR3 loop reads CAWSGILAREQYF. The DNA of the CDR3 is TGTGCCTGGAGTGGGATCCTGGCGCGGGAGCAGTACTTC. The full variable domain, in which reference TRBV30 and TRBJ2-7 provide the parts outside the CDR3, is SQTIHQWPATLVQPVGSPLSLECTVEGTSNPNLYWYRQAAGRGLQLLFYSVGIGQISSEVPQNLSASRPQDRQFILSSKKLLLSDSGFYLCAWSGILAREQYFGPGTRLTVT.